The 31 T cell receptor beta chains reported below all come from one sample, sequenced in a study of blood T cell repertoires in COVID-19. The table came from immunoSEQ multiplex PCR; TCRdb's copy has only in-frame clones and leaves some out. The table includes about 250,000 clones, almost 85% detected once. The sequenced sample consisted of peripheral blood. These TCRs come from a man aged 50-59 years with COVID-19, enrolled during active disease.

This chain connects TRBV6-5 to TRBJ1-2, with 9 bases that match TRBD1. CDR3 size: 14 residues. J gave up 6 bases and V 6 bases, and 8 bases lay outside the gene matches. CDR1 and CDR2 from the germline V gene are MNHEY and SVGAGI. This CDR3 reads CASRTGTGNHGYTF. DNA for the CDR3: TGTGCCAGCAGGACCGGGACAGGGAATCATGGCTACACCTTC.

This chain uses TRBV11-3 with TRBJ2-3; 8 bases align to TRBD2. The CDR3 consists of 15 residues. V lost 0 bases and J lost 6; bases outside the gene matches: 5. Germline lookup yields CDR1 SGHNT and CDR2 YENEEA. CDR3 nucleotide sequence: TGTGCCAGCAGCTTAGAAGGATTAGCGGGGGATACGCAGTATTTT. As protein: CASSLEGLAGDTQYF.

The chain uses TRBV27 and TRBJ1-4; D unclear. The CDR3 covers 15 residues. The V end lost 4 bases, the J end lost 0 bases, and 9 bases lay between the germline ends. The germline CDR1 and CDR2 sequences are MNHEY and SMNVEV (reference sequence). CDR3 bases: TGTGCCAGCAGTTCCCGACAAACAACTAATGAAAAACTGTTTTTT. Its protein is CASSSRQTTNEKLFF. Full variable domain (remainder filled in from reference TRBV27 and TRBJ1-4): EAQVTQNPRYLITVTGKKLTVTCSQNMNHEYMSWYRQDPGLGLRQIYYSMNVEVTDKGDVPEGYKVSRKEKRNFPLILESPSPNQTSLYFCASSSRQTTNEKLFFGSGTQLSVL.

This clone occurred once. V gene TRBV9 combines with J gene TRBJ2-3; TRBD2 agrees at 10 bases. This CDR3 region has 15 residues. Germline V CDR1 and CDR2: SGDLS, YYNGEE. J was trimmed by 1 base and V by 3 bases; bases with no gene match: 2. The CDR3 DNA sequence: TGTGCCAGCAGCGCGGGGACTAGCGGCACAGATACGCAGTATTTT. Protein product: CASSAGTSGTDTQYF.

The chain recombines TRBV11-2 with TRBJ2-2; TRBD1 matches at 10 bases. From germline, CDR1 is SGHAT and CDR2 FQNNGV. The length of the CDR3 is 14 residues. V lost 5 bases and J lost 5; bases outside the gene matches: 2. CDR3 coding DNA: TGTGCCAGCAGCCCGGGACAGGGGACCGGGGAGCTGTTTTTT. It is translated as CASSPGQGTGELFF.

In nucleotides, the CDR3 is TGCAGTGCCGGGACACTCTACGAGCAGTACTTC. Protein product: CSAGTLYEQYF. The rearrangement uses TRBV20-1 and TRBJ2-7; the D gene is possibly TRBD1 (6 bases). The CDR3 totals 11 residues. Germline CDR1 is DFQATT and CDR2 is SNEGSKA (reference sequence). V was trimmed by 6 bases and J by 3 bases, leaving 9 bases between them.

The chain recombines TRBV9 with TRBJ1-5; D ambiguous. The ends were cut back, 4 bases at V and 1 base at J, with 30 bases in the middle. Germline V CDR1 and CDR2: SGDLS, YYNGEE. The CDR3 is 21 residues long. The CDR3 sequence: CASSPLPVSPHTLPSNQPQHF. The CDR3 bases are TGTGCCAGCAGCCCGCTTCCGGTTAGCCCACATACTTTGCCCAGCAATCAGCCCCAGCATTTT.

This clone was seen only once. The rearrangement joins TRBV2 to TRBJ2-5, with a possible D match to TRBD1 (5 bases). V was cut by 4 bases and J by 5 bases, with 17 bases left in between. Germline V CDR1 and CDR2: SNHLY, FYNNEI. The CDR3 consists of 15 residues. CDR3 amino acids: CASSVQVASTETQYF. DNA for the CDR3: TGTGCCAGCAGTGTACAGGTTGCCTCGACGGAGACCCAGTACTTC.

The J gene is TRBJ1-5, the V gene TRBV2; TRBD1 matches 9 bases. The CDR3 extends over 15 amino acids. J gave up 3 bases and V 8 bases, and 8 bases lay outside the gene matches. The germline CDR1 and CDR2 sequences are SNHLY and FYNNEI. The CDR3 reads CASAYRGLLNQPQHF. The CDR3 DNA sequence: TGTGCCAGCGCTTACAGGGGGCTCCTCAATCAGCCCCAGCATTTT.

The rearrangement links TRBV4-3 to TRBJ1-4; no clear D. The CDR3 length is 17 residues. V was cut by 0 bases and J by 5 bases, with 16 bases left in between. Germline loops: CDR1 LGHNA, CDR2 YSLEER. CDR3 bases: TGCGCCAGCAGCCAAGATAGGGCAGGTGGAGGGAATGAAAAACTGTTTTTT. Translation: CASSQDRAGGGNEKLFF.

The chain carries TRBV5-1 and TRBJ2-1; 9 bases agree with TRBD1. The CDR3 extends over 15 amino acids. V trimming: 3 bases; J trimming: 0 bases; junction bases outside the gene matches: 1. Germline-derived CDR1 and CDR2 are SGHRS and YFSETQ. The CDR3 bases are TGCGCCAGCAGCTCGACAGGGGGCTCCTACAATGAGCAGTTCTTC. Amino acids: CASSSTGGSYNEQFF.

This clone appeared a single time. The J gene is TRBJ2-7, the V gene TRBV28, with TRBD2 matching over 10 bases. Germline V lookup: CDR1 MDHEN, CDR2 SYDVKM. This CDR3 has 15 residues. The V gene end was trimmed by 5 bases and the J gene end by 2 bases; junction bases not matched to a gene: 6. CDR3 sequence (DNA): TGTGCCAGCAGTACCCTAGCGGGGGAGGCCTACGAGCAGTACTTC. The encoded protein is CASSTLAGEAYEQYF.

This clone was detected a few times. This rearrangement joins TRBV3-1 (or the pseudogene TRBV3-2) to TRBJ1-6; 8 bases are shared with TRBD1. CDR1 is LGHDT and CDR2 is YNNKEL in the germline V gene (reference sequence). This CDR3 has 14 amino acids. Trimming at V came to 2 bases and at J to 7 bases, leaving 1 base not matched to a gene. The CDR3 DNA reads as TGTGCCAGCAGCCAAACAGGGGGGAATTCACCCCTCCACTTT. It specifies CASSQTGGNSPLHF.

This chain uses TRBV28 with TRBJ2-7; D call uncertain. This CDR3 is built from 12 residues. Looked up from germline, CDR1 is MDHEN and CDR2 is SYDVKM. V lost 3 bases and J 3 bases, leaving 6 bases between the germline ends. In DNA form, the CDR3 reads TGTGCCAGCAGTTTGTACGGCTACGAGCAGTACTTC. It specifies CASSLYGYEQYF.

The chain couples TRBV6-5 to TRBJ2-7; tentative D call: TRBD2 (6 bases). Trimming took 6 bases from V and 4 from J, leaving 16 bases between them. Germline values: CDR1 MNHEY, CDR2 SVGAGI. The CDR3 length is 14 residues. The CDR3 is CASRSLAGSYEQYF. Here the CDR3 DNA reads TGTGCCAGCAGATCCTTGGCGGGAAGTTACGAGCAGTACTTC.

This chain links TRBV28 with TRBJ2-7, with D possibly TRBD2 on 5 matching bases. V lost 4 bases and J 2 bases, leaving 6 bases between the germline ends. The germline V gene encodes CDR1 MDHEN and CDR2 SYDVKM. This CDR3 spans 12 amino acids. Here the CDR3 reads CASSYGTYEQYF. CDR3 bases: TGTGCCAGCAGTTACGGGACCTACGAGCAGTACTTC.

The chain carries TRBV7-8 and TRBJ2-7; 8 nucleotides align to TRBD1. Germline lookup yields CDR1 SGHVS and CDR2 FQNEAQ. The CDR3 consists of 17 residues. V shed 5 bases and J 0 bases; nucleotides not matched to a gene: 12. The CDR3 sequence: CASSPIGTGIPSYEQYF. CDR3 DNA sequence: TGTGCCAGCAGCCCTATCGGGACAGGAATTCCCTCCTACGAGCAGTACTTC.

The CDR3 nucleotides are TGCGCCAGCAGCCAACTACAGGGTACTACCTCTGGGGCCAACGTCCTGACTTTC. Translated, it gives CASSQLQGTTSGANVLTF. The chain combines TRBV4-1 with TRBJ2-6; D possibly corresponds to TRBD1 (6 bases). This CDR3 comprises 18 residues. CDR1 is MGHRA, CDR2 YSYEKL, per germline. The ends were cut back, 2 bases at V and 0 bases at J, with 14 bases in the middle.

This clone occurred a few times. The rearrangement joins TRBV19 to TRBJ2-7; a weak D match, TRBD2 (6 bases). Germline loops: CDR1 LNHDA, CDR2 SQIVND (reference sequence). Deletions cut 6 bases from V and 0 bases from J, with 15 bases between. The CDR3 extends over 15 amino acids. CDR3 region: CASRAAAGSSYEQYF. The CDR3 DNA is TGTGCCAGTAGGGCCGCGGCCGGGAGCTCCTACGAGCAGTACTTC. Complete variable domain (other parts from reference TRBV19 and TRBJ2-7): DGGITQSPKYLFRKEGQNVTLSCEQNLNHDAMYWYRQDPGQGLRLIYYSQIVNDFQKGDIAEGYSVSREKKESFPLTVTSAQKNPTAFYLCASRAAAGSSYEQYFGPGTRLTVT.

There are a few counts of this clone. The J gene is TRBJ1-6, the V gene TRBV11-2; 8 bases are a match to TRBD1. CDR1 and CDR2 (germline): SGHAT, FQNNGV. V shed 2 bases and J 7 bases; nucleotides not matched to a gene: 10. This CDR3 is 17 amino acids long. CDR3 amino acids: CASSLLPDRGGNSPLHF. CDR3 bases: TGTGCCAGCAGCTTACTTCCCGACAGGGGAGGAAATTCACCCCTCCACTTT.

The DNA for the CDR3 is TGTGCCACCAGTGATGTGACTAGCCATACGGAGACCCAGTACTTC. This sequence encodes CATSDVTSHTETQYF. The chain links TRBV24-1 to TRBJ2-5; 7 bases match TRBD2. CDR1 and CDR2 from the germline V gene are KGHDR and SFDVKD. After removal of 3 bases from V and 5 bases from J, the junction contained 8 bases not matched to a gene. This CDR3 is 15 amino acids long.

The chain carries TRBV18 and TRBJ2-1, with 9 nucleotides matching TRBD1. CDR3 length: 15 amino acids. Germline V gives CDR1 KGHSH, CDR2 LQKENI. The J segment lost 8 bases and the V segment lost 3 bases, leaving 8 bases of the junction unmatched. Here the CDR3 reads CASSPGQGLNHEQFF. The CDR3 DNA follows: TGTGCCAGCTCACCGGGACAGGGCCTTAATCATGAGCAGTTCTTC.

This clone showed up just a few times. The chain has TRBV6-1 and TRBJ2-1; TRBD2 agrees at 10 bases. There are 16 residues in the CDR3. The V gene's germline CDR1 is MNHNS and CDR2 SASEGT. V trimming: 1 base; J trimming: 6 bases; junction bases outside the gene matches: 6. CDR3 bases: TGTGCCAGCAGTGAAGAGCGGGGGGGCCCGGGCAATGAGCAGTTCTTC. Translation gives CASSEERGGPGNEQFF.

The chain uses TRBV4-1 and TRBJ1-6, with D possibly TRBD1 on 5 matching bases. Between the trimmed V and J ends, which lost 0 bases and 5 bases, there was a span of 8 bases. This CDR3 spans 15 amino acids. Germline lookup yields CDR1 MGHRA and CDR2 YSYEKL. For the CDR3, the DNA is TGCGCCAGCAGCCAAGACCAGGGTAATAATTCACCCCTCCACTTT. This encodes CASSQDQGNNSPLHF.

This clone qualifies as medium-sized. This chain links TRBV24-1 with TRBJ1-5, with D maybe TRBD1 (5 bases). Deletions cut 2 bases from V and 2 bases from J, with 6 bases between. The germline V gene encodes CDR1 KGHDR and CDR2 SFDVKD. The CDR3 spans 14 residues. The CDR3: CATSDSGGNQPQHF. CDR3 DNA sequence: TGTGCCACCAGTGATTCGGGGGGCAATCAGCCCCAGCATTTT.

This clone was counted once. The rearrangement joins TRBV7-2 to TRBJ1-4; D is possibly TRBD1 (6 bases). CDR1 is SGHTA, CDR2 FQGNSA, per germline. The CDR3 spans 15 residues. V was pared by 3 bases and J by 8 bases, with 16 bases between. The CDR3 is CASSFLQGREEKLFF. CDR3 DNA: TGTGCCAGCAGCTTTTTACAGGGTAGAGAAGAAAAACTGTTTTTT.

This rearrangement joins TRBV7-9 to TRBJ2-5; TRBD2 agrees at 7 bases. V trimming: 1 base; J trimming: 5 bases; junction bases outside the gene matches: 4. This CDR3 contains 14 residues. In germline, CDR1 is SEHNR, CDR2 FQNEAQ (reference sequence). The CDR3 reads CASSLVGGTETQYF. The CDR3 coding sequence is TGTGCCAGCAGCTTAGTCGGGGGGACGGAGACCCAGTACTTC.

The chain has TRBV29-1 and TRBJ2-7, with 11 bases that match TRBD2. The V and J ends lost 6 bases and 9 bases, in that order; junction bases with no gene match: 13. CDR1 SQVTM and CDR2 ANQGSEA come from the germline V gene. The CDR3 is 14 residues long. The CDR3 region has the DNA TGCAGCGTCGCAAACCCGACTAGCGGGGTTCGGCAGTACTTC. This encodes CSVANPTSGVRQYF.

The CDR3 loop is CASSQWQALPETQYF. Written as DNA, the CDR3 is TGCGCCAGCAGCCAATGGCAGGCACTTCCTGAGACCCAGTACTTC. This chain links TRBV4-1 with TRBJ2-5; no definite D call. The CDR3 runs to 15 residues. V was trimmed by 2 bases and J by 5 bases, leaving 15 bases between them. Germline CDR1 MGHRA, CDR2 YSYEKL.

The CDR3 nucleotides read TGTGCCAGCAGCTTTACCCCCCTCCAGGGCTACGAGCAGTACTTC. Translated, it gives CASSFTPLQGYEQYF. The rearrangement joins TRBV7-8 to TRBJ2-7; perhaps TRBD1 as D (5 bases). The CDR3 totals 15 residues. Germline CDR1 and CDR2: SGHVS and FQNEAQ. The ends were cut back, 3 bases at V and 3 bases at J, with 15 bases in the middle. Using reference TRBV7-8 and TRBJ2-7 for the parts outside the CDR3, the full variable domain is GAGVSQSPRYKVAKRGQDVALRCDPISGHVSLFWYQQALGQGPEFLTYFQNEAQLDKSGLPSDRFFAERPEGSVSTLKIQRTQQEDSAVYLCASSFTPLQGYEQYFGPGTRLTVT.

This chain uses TRBV19 with TRBJ2-4; D gene uncertain. The CDR3 contains 11 residues. Germline V CDR1 and CDR2: LNHDA, SQIVND (reference sequence). Between the trimmed V and J ends, which lost 7 bases and 15 bases, there was a span of 16 bases. CDR3 DNA: TGTGCCAGTACCTCCGGTGCCGTCGGGTACTTC. Translated, it gives CASTSGAVGYF.